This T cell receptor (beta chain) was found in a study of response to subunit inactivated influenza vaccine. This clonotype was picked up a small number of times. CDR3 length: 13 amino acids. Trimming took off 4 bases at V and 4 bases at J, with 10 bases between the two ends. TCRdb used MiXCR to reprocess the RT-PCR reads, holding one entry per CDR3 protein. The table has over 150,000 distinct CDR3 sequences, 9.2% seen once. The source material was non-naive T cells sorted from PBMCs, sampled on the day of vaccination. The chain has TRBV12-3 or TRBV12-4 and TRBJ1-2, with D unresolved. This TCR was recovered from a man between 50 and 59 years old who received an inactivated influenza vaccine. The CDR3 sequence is CASSSTRSYGYTF. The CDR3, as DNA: TGTGCCAGCAGTTCGACAAGAAGCTATGGCTACACCTTC.